This entry lists 32 T cell receptor beta chains sequenced from one sample in a study of shared clonotypes between healthy human individuals. The assay was immunoSEQ multiplex PCR, and TCRdb's table has in-frame clones only and misses some. The sample shows 900,000 to 1,200,000 clones, around 78% of them seen only once. Sequencing used memory CD4+ T cells from PBMCs. Subset: CD45RA-negative fraction. The receptors come from a man aged 18 to 35 in good health. Some clones in this sample may be carry-over from other donors' samples.

The chain is built from TRBV19 and TRBJ1-5; tentative D call: TRBD1 (6 bases). The length of the CDR3 is 13 residues. Trimming took off 6 bases at V and 7 bases at J, with 13 bases between the two ends. Germline CDR1 and CDR2: LNHDA and SQIVND (reference sequence). CDR3 protein: CASRQGLGQPQHF. The CDR3 nucleotides read TGTGCCAGTAGACAGGGTTTAGGACAGCCCCAGCATTTT.

The chain recombines TRBV6-6 with TRBJ2-4; no reliable D call. Germline V gives CDR1 MNHNY, CDR2 SVGAGI (reference sequence). Trimming left V 7 bases short and J 10 bases short, with 11 bases between. The CDR3 is 11 residues long. CDR3 DNA: TGTGCCAGCATAAAAGACCAGATTCAGTACTTC. Translated, it gives CASIKDQIQYF.

The J gene is TRBJ2-7, the V gene TRBV11-2; the match to TRBD2 covers 13 bases. V gave up 5 bases and J gave up 0 bases; unmatched junction bases: 4. In germline, CDR1 is SGHAT, CDR2 FQNNGV. CDR3 length: 16 amino acids. CDR3 nucleotide sequence: TGTGCCAGCAGCCGGGGACTAGCGGGGAACTCCTACGAGCAGTACTTC. It encodes CASSRGLAGNSYEQYF.

The genes are TRBV27 and TRBJ2-7; D remains ambiguous. CDR1 and CDR2 from the germline V gene are MNHEY and SMNVEV (reference sequence). The CDR3 covers 13 residues. With 0 bases removed from V and 8 bases from J, the gap between germline ends came to 11 bases. Here the CDR3 DNA reads TGTGCCAGCAGTTTATCGACCACACTTCAGCAGTACTTC. It encodes CASSLSTTLQQYF.

This clone came up a few times. The chain recombines TRBV5-1 with TRBJ2-5; TRBD2 matches 8 bases. The end of the DNA fits TRBJ2-7 better, so the J call may be wrong. The CDR3 length is 16 residues. The germline CDR1 and CDR2 sequences are SGHRS and YFSETQ. As DNA, the CDR3 is TGCGCCAGCAGCTCCTTGAGCGGGGGTGATCCCTACGAGCAGTACTTC. Translated: CASSSLSGGDPYEQYF.

The rearrangement joins TRBV6-5 to TRBJ2-3; possibly TRBD2 for D (6 bases). CDR3 length: 15 amino acids. CDR1 and CDR2 from the germline V gene are MNHEY and SVGAGI. Trimming left V 5 bases short and J 2 bases short, with 14 bases between. CDR3 nucleotide sequence: TGTGCCAGCAGTCCGCTCGGGGGAGTCACAGATACGCAGTATTTT. Protein: CASSPLGGVTDTQYF.

The chain is built from TRBV10-3 and TRBJ2-7, with TRBD2 identical over 13 bases. Trimming at V came to 6 bases and at J to 7 bases, leaving 9 bases not matched to a gene. Germline values: CDR1 ENHRY, CDR2 SYGVKD. The CDR3 contains 15 residues. The CDR3 nucleotides read TGTGCCATCAGCGACGGACTAGCGGGAGCGTGGGAGCAGTACTTC. Translated, it gives CAISDGLAGAWEQYF.

The chain couples TRBV5-4 to TRBJ2-7; 10 bases fit TRBD2. The junction had 5 bases not matched to a gene; V was cut back by 3 bases and J by 2 bases. Germline CDR1 SGHNT, CDR2 YYREEE (reference sequence). The CDR3 has 15 amino acids. The CDR3 coding sequence is TGTGCCAGCAGCTCCCCCCTAGCGGGAGCCTACGAGCAGTACTTC. Amino acids: CASSSPLAGAYEQYF.

The chain uses TRBV28 and TRBJ2-7; D may be TRBD1 or TRBD2 (6 bases each). Trimming removed 2 bases from V and 2 bases from J, with 16 bases in between. Germline V gene data show CDR1 as MDHEN and CDR2 as SYDVKM. The CDR3 has 16 residues. CDR3 nucleotides: TGTGCCAGCAGTTTACGACGGGGGCCCCGTACCTACGAGCAGTACTTC. Protein product: CASSLRRGPRTYEQYF.

The chain is built from TRBV29-1 and TRBJ2-3; no clear D. The V gene lost 7 bases and the J gene lost 2 bases, with 13 bases spanning the gap. The length of the CDR3 is 13 residues. CDR1 and CDR2 from the germline V gene are SQVTM and ANQGSEA. The CDR3 region has the DNA TGCAGCGCCGTATGGGGATACACAGATACGCAGTATTTT. It yields the protein CSAVWGYTDTQYF.

On this clone: The germline gene is not matched at one end of the junction; a read error may be the cause. V usage is TRBV6-1 and J usage is TRBJ2-7; D is possibly TRBD1 (6 bases). Germline-derived CDR1 and CDR2 are MNHNS and SASEGT. The length of the CDR3 is 12 residues. CDR3 nucleotide sequence: TGTGCCAGCAGTGAATGGACAGACCGTCCAGGCTTC. Translated, it gives CASSEWTDRPGF.

As for this clone: Other DNA variants within this sample encode the same CDR3. The genes are TRBV9 and TRBJ2-3; tentatively, D is TRBD1 (6 bases). The V end lost 2 bases, the J end lost 2 bases, and 12 bases lay between the germline ends. This CDR3 contains 15 residues. Germline loops: CDR1 SGDLS, CDR2 YYNGEE. The CDR3 DNA sequence: TGTGCCAGCAGCGTTCGGGACACAGACACAGATACGCAGTATTTT. Protein product: CASSVRDTDTDTQYF.

In the case of this clone: A single base is all that separates this from a far larger clone, so a read error is likely. V is TRBV29-1 and J is TRBJ2-5; a possible D gene is TRBD2 (5 bases). Trimming removed 6 bases from V and 2 bases from J, with 10 bases in between. CDR3 size: 12 residues. Looked up from germline, CDR1 is SQVTM and CDR2 is ANQGSEA. DNA of the CDR3: TGCAGCGTAGGAGGACCTCAAGAGACCCAGTACTTC. The encoded protein is CSVGGPQETQYF.

The table lists this clone with a count of one. The chain uses TRBV5-1 and TRBJ2-3, with D perhaps TRBD1 (6 bases). Germline CDR1 SGHRS, CDR2 YFSETQ. Trimming cost V 1 base and J 2 bases, with 14 bases left between them. This CDR3 spans 16 amino acids. CDR3 nucleotides: TGCGCCAGCAGCTTGTCGACAGGAGGCCTCACAGATACGCAGTATTTT. Translating gives CASSLSTGGLTDTQYF. The full variable domain, rest sourced from reference TRBV5-1 and TRBJ2-3, is KAGVTQTPRYLIKTRGQQVTLSCSPISGHRSVSWYQQTPGQGLQFLFEYFSETQRNKGNFPGRFSGRQFSNSRSEMNVSTLELGDSALYLCASSLSTGGLTDTQYFGPGTRLTVL.

CDR3 loop: CASSSSTGGGEKLFF. In nucleotides, the CDR3 is TGTGCCAGCAGCTCCAGCACAGGGGGAGGTGAAAAACTGTTTTTT. The gene calls are TRBV11-1 and TRBJ1-4, with 8 bases aligning to TRBD1. The CDR3 runs 15 residues. The trim removed 4 bases at V and 7 bases at J, leaving 8 bases unmatched. CDR1 and CDR2 (germline): SGHAT, FQDESV (reference sequence).

The chain employs TRBV2 and TRBJ2-6; D call uncertain. V was pared by 7 bases and J by 0 bases, with 10 bases between. Germline V gene lookup returns CDR1 SNHLY and CDR2 FYNNEI. CDR3 length: 15 residues. The CDR3, as DNA: TGTGCCAGCAAATTTTACCTCTCTGGGGCCAACGTCCTGACTTTC. Protein: CASKFYLSGANVLTF.

This clone was seen only a few times. This chain links TRBV4-1 with TRBJ1-1; D perhaps matches TRBD1 (6 bases). From germline, CDR1 is MGHRA and CDR2 YSYEKL. With 3 bases removed from V and 1 base from J, the gap between germline ends came to 9 bases. This CDR3 spans 14 amino acids. The CDR3 sequence is CASSHFRGNTEAFF. CDR3 coding DNA: TGCGCCAGCAGCCATTTCAGGGGGAACACTGAAGCTTTCTTT.

The chain joins TRBV5-1 to TRBJ1-1; D is unresolved. The V and J ends lost 1 base and 5 bases respectively, with 9 bases between them. The CDR3 has 13 amino acids. CDR1 SGHRS and CDR2 YFSETQ come from the germline V gene. The CDR3 loop is CASSLYGETEAFF. CDR3 DNA: TGCGCCAGCAGCTTGTATGGGGAGACTGAAGCTTTCTTT.

The rearrangement joins TRBV7-3 to TRBJ2-7; 7 bases are a match to TRBD2. The CDR3 consists of 14 residues. The ends lost 2 bases at V and 2 bases at J; junction bases unmatched: 3. The germline V gene has CDR1 SGHTA and CDR2 FQGTGA. This chain's CDR3 is CASSLRREAYEQYF. The CDR3 DNA reads TGTGCCAGCAGCTTACGCCGGGAGGCCTACGAGCAGTACTTC.

This clone was detected a few times. The chain is built from TRBV30 and TRBJ1-1; 7 positions agree with TRBD1. The length of the CDR3 is 13 residues. From germline, CDR1 is GTSNPN and CDR2 SVGIG (reference sequence). The V segment lost 2 bases and the J segment 2 bases; nucleotides outside the gene matches: 2. The CDR3 sequence: CAWSYRGNTEAFF. CDR3 in DNA: TGTGCCTGGAGTTACAGGGGAAACACTGAAGCTTTCTTT.

As to this clone: It is unclear where the CDR3 begins or ends on the DNA, so no DNA is shown, and the CDR3 is as TCRdb lists it. The rearrangement links TRBV27 to TRBJ1-2; the table assigns TRBD1, which was not confirmed against the DNA. The length of the CDR3 is 14 amino acids, counting both ends. Germline lookup yields CDR1 MNHEY and CDR2 SMNVEV (reference sequence). The CDR3 reads CASSFGPGYYGYTF.

The chain couples TRBV18 to TRBJ2-1, with D possibly being TRBD1 or TRBD2 (5 bases each). Trimming pared 0 bases from V and 6 bases from J, leaving 15 bases between. The CDR3 consists of 16 residues. CDR1 and CDR2 from the germline V gene are KGHSH and LQKENI. The CDR3 bases are TGTGCCAGCTCACCACCGGGAAATCGGGGCTCCAATGAGCAGTTCTTC. This codes for CASSPPGNRGSNEQFF.

V is TRBV28 and J is TRBJ2-7; no clear D gene. The length of the CDR3 is 12 residues. V was cut by 6 bases and J by 0 bases, with 6 bases left in between. Germline V gene data show CDR1 as MDHEN and CDR2 as SYDVKM. This chain's CDR3 is CASRGNSYEQYF. CDR3 DNA: TGTGCCAGCAGAGGCAACTCCTACGAGCAGTACTTC. Together with reference TRBV28 and TRBJ2-7, the CDR3 gives the full variable domain: DVKVTQSSRYLVKRTGEKVFLECVQDMDHENMFWYRQDPGLGLRLIYFSYDVKMKEKGDIPEGYSVSREKKERFSLILESASTNQTSMYLCASRGNSYEQYFGPGTRLTVT.

The chain joins TRBV7-3 to TRBJ2-4; 7 nucleotides line up with TRBD1. The CDR3 is 18 amino acids. V lost 2 bases and J lost 1; bases outside the gene matches: 11. CDR1 SGHTA and CDR2 FQGTGA come from the germline V gene. This chain's CDR3 is CASSLDLVGQVAKNIQYF. The CDR3 coding sequence is TGTGCCAGCAGCTTAGACCTCGTAGGACAGGTCGCCAAAAACATTCAGTACTTC.

The DNA for the CDR3 is TGTGCCACCAGCAGAGTCATTATAGCGGGAGGGCCGCGCAATGAGCAGTTCTTC. Protein: CATSRVIIAGGPRNEQFF. The chain is built from TRBV15 and TRBJ2-1; 11 bases align to TRBD2. V trimming: 1 base; J trimming: 6 bases; junction bases outside the gene matches: 11. The CDR3 runs to 18 residues. CDR1 is LNHNV, CDR2 YYDKDF, per germline (reference sequence).

The chain carries TRBV28 and TRBJ2-3; 10 nucleotides align to TRBD2. CDR3 length: 18 amino acids. Germline lookup yields CDR1 MDHEN and CDR2 SYDVKM. The ends lost 3 bases at V and 4 bases at J; junction bases unmatched: 13. The CDR3 nucleotides are TGTGCCAGCAGTTTCTCATTTCTAGCGGGAGATGAGGCAGATACGCAGTATTTT. Translation: CASSFSFLAGDEADTQYF.

The chain is built from TRBV18 and TRBJ1-1, with 11 bases matching TRBD1. Germline V gives CDR1 KGHSH, CDR2 LQKENI. V gave up 3 bases and J gave up 0 bases; unmatched junction bases: 3. The CDR3 contains 16 residues. CDR3 residues: CASSPWDRGVNTEAFF. CDR3 nucleotides: TGTGCCAGCTCACCTTGGGACAGGGGGGTGAACACTGAAGCTTTCTTT.

The chain is built from TRBV2 and TRBJ2-1, with TRBD1 matching 11 bases. The CDR3 runs 14 residues. CDR1 is SNHLY, CDR2 FYNNEI, per germline. The ends lost 7 bases at V and 8 bases at J; junction bases unmatched: 7. The CDR3: CASTRDRGIDEQFF. For the CDR3, the DNA is TGTGCCAGCACCAGGGACAGGGGGATCGATGAGCAGTTCTTC.

J is TRBJ2-1 and V is TRBV4-1; TRBD1 matches at 7 bases. The germline V gene has CDR1 MGHRA and CDR2 YSYEKL. The junction had 15 bases not matched to a gene; V was cut back by 2 bases and J by 5 bases. This CDR3 spans 18 amino acids. The CDR3 here is CASSQTVVRGRRDNEQFF. CDR3 DNA: TGCGCCAGCAGCCAAACGGTAGTTAGGGGGCGCCGAGACAATGAGCAGTTCTTC.

This clone was detected a few times. This may arise from a read error, as a much more abundant clone is one base away. The J gene is TRBJ1-2, the V gene TRBV4-1; no firm D call. This CDR3 contains 12 residues. V lost 0 bases and J lost 1, with 0 bases in between. Germline CDR1 MGHRA, CDR2 YSYEKL. For the CDR3, the DNA is TGCGCCAGCAGCCAAGATAACTATGGCTACACCTTC. Residues: CASSQDNYGYTF.

This clone was counted many times. The V gene is TRBV27, the J gene TRBJ2-1; 7 bases are shared with TRBD2. The ends lost 2 bases at V and 6 bases at J; junction bases unmatched: 4. The CDR3 contains 14 residues. CDR1 MNHEY and CDR2 SMNVEV come from the germline V gene (reference sequence). CDR3 loop: CASSLAGVGNEQFF. The CDR3 DNA reads as TGTGCCAGCAGTTTAGCGGGGGTTGGCAATGAGCAGTTCTTC.

This chain joins TRBV4-2 and TRBJ2-5; D call uncertain. Germline CDR1 is LGHNA and CDR2 is YNFKEQ. The CDR3 runs to 13 residues. V gave up 5 bases and J gave up 11 bases, with 18 bases separating them. The CDR3 here is CASSLSGSGVQYF. The DNA for the CDR3 is TGTGCCAGCAGCTTATCGGGCTCGGGCGTACAGTACTTC.